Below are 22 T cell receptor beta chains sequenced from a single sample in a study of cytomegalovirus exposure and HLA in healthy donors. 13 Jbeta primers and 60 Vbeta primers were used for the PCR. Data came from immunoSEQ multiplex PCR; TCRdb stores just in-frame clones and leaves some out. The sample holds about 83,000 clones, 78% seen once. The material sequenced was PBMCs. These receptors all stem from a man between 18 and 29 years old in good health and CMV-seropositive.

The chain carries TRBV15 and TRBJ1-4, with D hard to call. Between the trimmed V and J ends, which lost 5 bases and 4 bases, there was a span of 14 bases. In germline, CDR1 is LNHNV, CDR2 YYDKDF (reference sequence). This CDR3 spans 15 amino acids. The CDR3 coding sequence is TGTGCCACCAGCCTCCCGGGAACGGATAATGAAAAACTGTTTTTT. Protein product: CATSLPGTDNEKLFF. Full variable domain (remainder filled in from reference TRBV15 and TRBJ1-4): DAMVIQNPRYQVTQFGKPVTLSCSQTLNHNVMYWYQQKSSQAPKLLFHYYDKDFNNEADTPDNFQSRRPNTSFCFLDIRSPGLGDTAMYLCATSLPGTDNEKLFFGSGTQLSVL.

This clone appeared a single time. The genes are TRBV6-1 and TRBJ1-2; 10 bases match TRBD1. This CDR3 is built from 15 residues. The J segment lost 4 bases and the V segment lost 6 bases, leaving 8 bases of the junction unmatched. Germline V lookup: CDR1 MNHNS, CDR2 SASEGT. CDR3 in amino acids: CASSLTGGEGYGYTF. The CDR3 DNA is TGTGCCAGCAGCTTGACAGGGGGCGAAGGCTATGGCTACACCTTC.

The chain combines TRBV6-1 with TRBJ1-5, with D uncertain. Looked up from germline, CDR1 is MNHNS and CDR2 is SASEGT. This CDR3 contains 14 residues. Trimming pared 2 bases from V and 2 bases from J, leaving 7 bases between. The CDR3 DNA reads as TGTGCCAGCAGTGAACTGCAGGGCAATCAGCCCCAGCATTTT. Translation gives CASSELQGNQPQHF.

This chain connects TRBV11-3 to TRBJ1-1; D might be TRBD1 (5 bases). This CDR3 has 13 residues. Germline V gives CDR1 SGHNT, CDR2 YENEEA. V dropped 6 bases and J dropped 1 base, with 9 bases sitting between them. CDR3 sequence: CASSLTGNTEAFF. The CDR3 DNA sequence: TGTGCCAGCAGTCTTACAGGGAACACTGAAGCTTTCTTT.

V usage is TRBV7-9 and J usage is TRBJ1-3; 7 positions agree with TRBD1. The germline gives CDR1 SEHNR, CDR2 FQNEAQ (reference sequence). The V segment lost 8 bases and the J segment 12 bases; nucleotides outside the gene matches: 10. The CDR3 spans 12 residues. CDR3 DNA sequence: TGTGCCAGCGGAAAGGGGACAGCCGACATATATTTT. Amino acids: CASGKGTADIYF.

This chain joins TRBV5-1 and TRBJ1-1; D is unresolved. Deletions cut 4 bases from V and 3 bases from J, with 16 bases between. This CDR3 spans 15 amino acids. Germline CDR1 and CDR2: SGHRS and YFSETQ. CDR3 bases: TGCGCCAGCAGCCACCCCGGGAGGGCAGACACTGAAGCTTTCTTT. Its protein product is CASSHPGRADTEAFF.

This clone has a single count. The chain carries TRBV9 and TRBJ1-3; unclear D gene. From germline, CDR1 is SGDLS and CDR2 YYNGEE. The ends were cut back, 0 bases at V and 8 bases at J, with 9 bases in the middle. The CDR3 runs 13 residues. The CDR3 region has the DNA TGTGCCAGCAGCGTAGCCACAGAACACACCATATATTTT. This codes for CASSVATEHTIYF.

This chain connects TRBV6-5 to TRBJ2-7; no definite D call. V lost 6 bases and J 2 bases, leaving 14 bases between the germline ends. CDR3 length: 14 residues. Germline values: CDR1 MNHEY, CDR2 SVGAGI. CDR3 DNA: TGTGCCAGCAGGCCCTCTGGTGGGCCCTACGAGCAGTACTTC. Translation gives CASRPSGGPYEQYF.

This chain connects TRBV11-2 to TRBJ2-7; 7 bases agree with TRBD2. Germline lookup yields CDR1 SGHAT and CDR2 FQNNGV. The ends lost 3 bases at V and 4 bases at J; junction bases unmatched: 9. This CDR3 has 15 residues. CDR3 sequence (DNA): TGTGCCAGCAGCTTGAGGCGGGAGAGGTTGTACGAGCAGTACTTC. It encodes CASSLRRERLYEQYF.

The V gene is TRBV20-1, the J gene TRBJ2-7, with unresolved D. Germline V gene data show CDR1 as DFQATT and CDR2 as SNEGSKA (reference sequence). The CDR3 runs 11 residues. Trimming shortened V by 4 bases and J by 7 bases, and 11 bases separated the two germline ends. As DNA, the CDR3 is TGCAGTGCTATATTCGGAGTAGAGCAGTACTTC. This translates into CSAIFGVEQYF.

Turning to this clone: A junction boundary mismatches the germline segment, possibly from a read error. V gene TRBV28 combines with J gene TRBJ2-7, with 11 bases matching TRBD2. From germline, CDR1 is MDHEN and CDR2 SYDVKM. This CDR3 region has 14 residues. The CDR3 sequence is CASSFPSGRYVQYF. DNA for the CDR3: TGTGCCAGCAGTTTTCCTAGCGGGAGGTACGTGCAGTACTTC.

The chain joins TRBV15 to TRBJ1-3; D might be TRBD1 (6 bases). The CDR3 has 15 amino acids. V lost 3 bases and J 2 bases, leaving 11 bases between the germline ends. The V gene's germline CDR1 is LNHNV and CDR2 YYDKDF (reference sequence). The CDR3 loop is CATSRARGAGNTIYF. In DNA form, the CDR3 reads TGTGCCACCAGCAGGGCCAGGGGAGCTGGAAACACCATATATTTT. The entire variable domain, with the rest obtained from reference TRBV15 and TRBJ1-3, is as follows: DAMVIQNPRYQVTQFGKPVTLSCSQTLNHNVMYWYQQKSSQAPKLLFHYYDKDFNNEADTPDNFQSRRPNTSFCFLDIRSPGLGDTAMYLCATSRARGAGNTIYFGEGSWLTVV.

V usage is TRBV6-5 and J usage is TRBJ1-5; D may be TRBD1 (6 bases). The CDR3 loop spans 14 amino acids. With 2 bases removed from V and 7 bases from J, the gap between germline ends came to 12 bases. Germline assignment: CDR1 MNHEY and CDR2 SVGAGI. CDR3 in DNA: TGTGCCAGCAGTTACAGAGGGGGTGGCCAGCCCCAGCATTTT. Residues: CASSYRGGGQPQHF.

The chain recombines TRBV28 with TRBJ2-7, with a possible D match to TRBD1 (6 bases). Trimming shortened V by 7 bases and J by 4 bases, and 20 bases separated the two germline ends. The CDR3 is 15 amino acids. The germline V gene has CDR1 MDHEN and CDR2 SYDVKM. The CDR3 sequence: CASTPTNRAHYEQYF. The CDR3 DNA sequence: TGTGCCAGCACCCCGACAAACAGGGCACATTACGAGCAGTACTTC. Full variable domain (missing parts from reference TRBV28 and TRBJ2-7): DVKVTQSSRYLVKRTGEKVFLECVQDMDHENMFWYRQDPGLGLRLIYFSYDVKMKEKGDIPEGYSVSREKKERFSLILESASTNQTSMYLCASTPTNRAHYEQYFGPGTRLTVT.

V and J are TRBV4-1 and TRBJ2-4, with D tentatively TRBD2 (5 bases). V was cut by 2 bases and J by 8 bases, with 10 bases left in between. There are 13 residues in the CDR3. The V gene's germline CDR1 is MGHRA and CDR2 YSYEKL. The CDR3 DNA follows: TGCGCCAGCAGCCAAACCTGGGGAGACATTCAGTACTTC. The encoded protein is CASSQTWGDIQYF.

The CDR3 DNA is TGTGCCATCAGCGGGGGTAGCGGATTCTCCTACAATGAGCAGTTCTTC. As protein: CAISGGSGFSYNEQFF. The chain is built from TRBV10-3 and TRBJ2-1; possibly TRBD2 for D (6 bases). Germline V gene data show CDR1 as ENHRY and CDR2 as SYGVKD. V lost 6 bases and J 0 bases, leaving 15 bases between the germline ends. The CDR3 has 16 residues.

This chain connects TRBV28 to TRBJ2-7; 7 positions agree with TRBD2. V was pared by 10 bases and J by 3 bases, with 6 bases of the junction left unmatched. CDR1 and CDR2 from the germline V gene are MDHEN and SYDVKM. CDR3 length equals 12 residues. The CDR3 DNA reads TGTGCCATTATCGGGAGGAACTACGAGCAGTACTTC. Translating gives CAIIGRNYEQYF.

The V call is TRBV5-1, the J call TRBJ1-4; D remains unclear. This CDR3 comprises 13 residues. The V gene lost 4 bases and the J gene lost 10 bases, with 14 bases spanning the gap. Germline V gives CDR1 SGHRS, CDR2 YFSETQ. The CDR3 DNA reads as TGCGCCAGCAGCCTAGGAGACCGGGGAAAACTGTTTTTT. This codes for CASSLGDRGKLFF. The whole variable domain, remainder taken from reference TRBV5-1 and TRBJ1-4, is KAGVTQTPRYLIKTRGQQVTLSCSPISGHRSVSWYQQTPGQGLQFLFEYFSETQRNKGNFPGRFSGRQFSNSRSEMNVSTLELGDSALYLCASSLGDRGKLFFGSGTQLSVL.

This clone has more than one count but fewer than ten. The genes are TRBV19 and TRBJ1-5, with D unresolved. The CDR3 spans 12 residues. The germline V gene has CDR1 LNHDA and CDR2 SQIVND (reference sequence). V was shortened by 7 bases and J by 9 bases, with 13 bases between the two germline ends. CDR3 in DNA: TGTGCCAGTAAACGCGGGAGCGGGCCCCAGCATTTT. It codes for CASKRGSGPQHF.

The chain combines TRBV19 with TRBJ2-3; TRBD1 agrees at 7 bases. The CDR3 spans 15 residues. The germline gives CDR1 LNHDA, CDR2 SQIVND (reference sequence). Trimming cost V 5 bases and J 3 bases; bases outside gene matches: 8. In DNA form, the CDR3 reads TGTGCCAGTAGTCCTCAGACAGGGCTGACAGATACGCAGTATTTT. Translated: CASSPQTGLTDTQYF.

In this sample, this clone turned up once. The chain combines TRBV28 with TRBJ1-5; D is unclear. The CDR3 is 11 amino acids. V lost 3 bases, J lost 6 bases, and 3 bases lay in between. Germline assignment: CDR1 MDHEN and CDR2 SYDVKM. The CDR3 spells CASSFGQPQHF. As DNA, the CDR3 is TGTGCCAGCAGTTTCGGTCAGCCCCAGCATTTT.

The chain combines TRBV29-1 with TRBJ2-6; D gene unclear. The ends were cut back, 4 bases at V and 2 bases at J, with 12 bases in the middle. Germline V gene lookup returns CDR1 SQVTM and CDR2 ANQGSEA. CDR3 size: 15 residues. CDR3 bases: TGCAGCGTTGGGGTCGCGGCGACTGGGGCCAACGTCCTGACTTTC. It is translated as CSVGVAATGANVLTF.